This T cell receptor (beta chain) comes out of a study of T cells in localized non-small cell lung cancer. Produced via immunoSEQ multiplex PCR; TCRdb's table is partial and in-frame only. The sample consists of about 21,000 clones, over 65% of them appearing once. Source: PBMCs, taken before any cancer treatment. This sequence was found in a woman aged 35 to 69 with stage II squamous cell lung carcinoma.

The CDR3 region is CASSPQGGDNEQFF. The CDR3 coding sequence is TGCGCCAGCAGCCCCCAGGGGGGCGACAATGAGCAGTTCTTC. The chain couples TRBV5-1 to TRBJ2-1; D may be TRBD1 (7 bases). The CDR3 consists of 14 residues. Trimming stripped 4 bases from V and 5 bases from J, with 13 bases between. In germline, CDR1 is SGHRS, CDR2 YFSETQ. Filled out from reference TRBV5-1 and TRBJ2-1, the complete variable domain reads KAGVTQTPRYLIKTRGQQVTLSCSPISGHRSVSWYQQTPGQGLQFLFEYFSETQRNKGNFPGRFSGRQFSNSRSEMNVSTLELGDSALYLCASSPQGGDNEQFFGPGTRLTVL.